This T cell receptor (beta chain) was observed in a study of Graves' ophthalmopathy and Graves' hyperthyroidism (dated by TCRdb to the late 2010s). Turning to the overall study: Peripheral blood was collected at initial diagnosis, before any treatment. In five or six hyperthyroidism patients, T-cell repertoires of thyroid tissue and blood were compared. After sampling, hyperthyroidism patients received methimazole starting at 30 mg daily, and ophthalmopathy patients received high-dose intravenous methylprednisolone. TCR beta repertoire signatures were used to distinguish Graves' ophthalmopathy from Graves' hyperthyroidism and to predict progression to ophthalmopathy. For independent validation, a separate cohort was made up of 18 hyperthyroidism patients plus 17 patients who later progressed from hyperthyroidism to ophthalmopathy. In total, approximately 140 blood samples were TCR-sequenced: approximately 40 ophthalmopathy, over 70 hyperthyroidism and roughly 17 hyperthyroidism-to-ophthalmopathy patients. A discovery set of 95 to 100 patients (43 ophthalmopathy, 57 stable hyperthyroidism) was enrolled to explore V-J signatures distinguishing ophthalmopathy from hyperthyroidism.

TCR beta CDR3 regions were amplified from RNA transcripts for repertoire sequencing. The first round of RT-PCR was done with HTBI primers and the Qiagen OneStep RT-PCR kit, and was followed by a second round of multiplex PCR, then size selection and purification. The libraries underwent paired-end sequencing with 100 bp reads on an Illumina HiSeq2000. The source study handled its data this way. SOAPnuke was used to process the reads, throwing out any read that had adapters, had uncalled bases, had a mean Phred below 15, or lacked an exact constant-primer or identifier match. COPE v1.2.5 was used to merge high-quality paired reads. Clonotypes were defined as unique nucleotide sequences and were aligned to IMGT TRB V, D and J references using MiTCR v1.1. The analysis was limited to V-J combinations with a frequency above 0.0001, which together covered around 99% of the repertoires. A TCR clonal expansion and chaos score per V-J combination was defined as the ratio of F50 clonal expansion to chaos observed in the TCRdist matrix. Welch's t-statistics and random forest were used to reduce the features to about a dozen V-J combinations, which were then used as input to a naive Bayes classifier. Thyroid-blood repertoire similarity was quantified with the Morisita-Horn index. TCRdb reanalyzed the raw reads on its own, using fastp at Q25 for trimming and MiXCR for clone calling, and kept in-frame beta chains. Each entry is one CDR3 protein sequence, shown with its most common DNA and genes. For this entry, the V and J calls and clone size follow TCRdb and not the study's own pipeline. The sample data list roughly 700,000 distinct CDR3 sequences, and approximately 40% of these were observed just once. The leading ten clones occupy 44% of the sample.

About this clonotype: The antigen this receptor binds is unknown. This may be a read error, as it is one base from a much larger clone.

Cut back by 1 base and 1 base, the V and J ends lie 10 bases apart. Taken from cysteine to phenylalanine, the CDR3 has 14 residues. Only the CDR3 DNA stays, 42 bases, in frame from base 1. CDR1 and CDR2 are read off the germline V gene as SQVTM and ANQGSEA. The full study reports these points: In validation, the model predicted ophthalmopathy progression with more than 55% sensitivity and less than 80% specificity; some 13 predicted patients were CT-confirmed with GO in a median of approximately 6.2 months. Most expanded thyroid clonotypes with a frequency above 0.001 also appeared in blood, which suggests that blood repertoires may reflect the immune response in the thyroid. The 13-signature model separated ophthalmopathy from stable hyperthyroidism with approximately 85% sensitivity and about 81% specificity in cross-validation, and 80%/75% in the test set. Sample size was not statistically predetermined, and group allocation was not concealed from the investigators.

Ophthalmopathy patients had moderately to severely active disease, Clinical Activity Score of at least 3, NOSPECS grade of at least 4, and disease duration under 3 months. Anyone with other autoimmune diseases, uncontrolled infections, pregnancy or lactation was excluded from the study. Clinical symptoms, serum thyroxine, TRAb, thyroid ultrasound and orbital computed tomography were used for diagnosis. PBMCs were isolated from about 10 ml of fresh peripheral blood by Ficoll-Paque density gradient centrifugation. Total RNA was extracted using Trizol reagent, and RNA quality was checked on an Agilent 2100 Bioanalyzer.

The sequenced sample was peripheral blood. This TCR was recovered from an adult man with Graves' ophthalmopathy. In this chain, TRBV29-1 is recombined with TRBJ2-5, with an unclear D gene assignment. In nucleotides, the sequence is TGCAGCGTTGAAGTGGTCCATAGCCAAGAGACCCAGTACTTC. The translation is CSVEVVHSQETQYF.